This is a list of T cell receptor beta chains from one sample in a study of vaccination and CD4 T cells after COVID-19. TCRdb reprocessed the PCR reads via MiXCR and lists one record per CDR3 protein. The sample includes approximately 12,000 distinct CDR3 sequences, 50% to 75% of them seen just once. The antigens of these receptors remain unknown. Sequencing used CD4+ T cells from blood, cultured in vitro, obtained before SARS-CoV-2 vaccination. The receptors shown here come from a human donor who had recovered from COVID-19. CDR3s include the opening cysteine and the closing phenylalanine or tryptophan. The order of the fields is CDR3 length, V gene, clone size, J gene, CDR3 protein. Size is omitted from some rows. Given values are once, few, many or a class for expanded clones.

cdr3_length: 19
v_call: TRBV20-1
clone_size: .
j_call: TRBJ2-4
cdr3_aa: CSAPKPGLAGGKAKNIQYF

cdr3_length: 14
v_call: TRBV7-2
clone_size: .
j_call: TRBJ1-1
cdr3_aa: CASSLGWDLTEAFF

cdr3_length: 20
v_call: TRBV21-1
clone_size: .
j_call: TRBJ2-7
cdr3_aa: CASSKGTTGTSGRVSYEQYF

cdr3_length: 16
v_call: TRBV10-3
clone_size: .
j_call: TRBJ2-6
cdr3_aa: CAISETGGAGANVLTF

cdr3_length: 13
v_call: TRBV20-1
clone_size: .
j_call: TRBJ2-1
cdr3_aa: CSAFSGPYNEQFF

cdr3_length: 13
v_call: TRBV20-1
clone_size: few
j_call: TRBJ1-2
cdr3_aa: CSAEPDSRYGYTF

cdr3_length: 16
v_call: TRBV7-2
clone_size: .
j_call: TRBJ2-2
cdr3_aa: CASSLGGRTNTGELFF

cdr3_length: 17
v_call: TRBV27
clone_size: once
j_call: TRBJ2-4
cdr3_aa: CASSPLQGALAKNIQYF

cdr3_length: 15
v_call: TRBV7-2
clone_size: few
j_call: TRBJ1-1
cdr3_aa: CASSLGGERATEAFF

cdr3_length: 15
v_call: TRBV20-1
clone_size: .
j_call: TRBJ1-6
cdr3_aa: CSAAGQGAPNSPLHF

cdr3_length: 15
v_call: TRBV28
clone_size: .
j_call: TRBJ2-7
cdr3_aa: CASSWGRYESYEQYF

cdr3_length: 13
v_call: TRBV6-2/TRBV6-3
clone_size: .
j_call: TRBJ2-3
cdr3_aa: CASSTSGPDTQYF

cdr3_length: 11
v_call: TRBV19
clone_size: .
j_call: TRBJ2-2
cdr3_aa: CASGNTGELFF

cdr3_length: 12
v_call: TRBV2
clone_size: few
j_call: TRBJ1-5
cdr3_aa: CASSQGNQPQHF

cdr3_length: 15
v_call: TRBV7-6
clone_size: .
j_call: TRBJ2-1
cdr3_aa: CASSSGTSGYNEQFF

cdr3_length: 13
v_call: TRBV7-2
clone_size: few
j_call: TRBJ2-5
cdr3_aa: CASRESPRDWGYF

cdr3_length: 19
v_call: TRBV19
clone_size: .
j_call: TRBJ2-2
cdr3_aa: CASSIGLAGGRSNTGELFF

cdr3_length: 13
v_call: TRBV20-1
clone_size: .
j_call: TRBJ1-2
cdr3_aa: CSARDPRAVGYTF

cdr3_length: 14
v_call: TRBV6-5
clone_size: .
j_call: TRBJ1-2
cdr3_aa: CASSYAGTGYGYTF

cdr3_length: 15
v_call: TRBV18
clone_size: .
j_call: TRBJ1-5
cdr3_aa: CASSPPPGDNQPQHF

cdr3_length: 11
v_call: TRBV20-1
clone_size: .
j_call: TRBJ1-1
cdr3_aa: CSARGDRDAFF

cdr3_length: 14
v_call: TRBV7-2
clone_size: .
j_call: TRBJ2-7
cdr3_aa: CASSPGGGSYEQYF

cdr3_length: 15
v_call: TRBV6-1
clone_size: .
j_call: TRBJ2-6
cdr3_aa: CASREQYSGANVLTF

cdr3_length: 14
v_call: TRBV20-1
clone_size: .
j_call: TRBJ1-2
cdr3_aa: CSARSGNSAYGYTF

cdr3_length: 19
v_call: TRBV7-8
clone_size: large
j_call: TRBJ2-5
cdr3_aa: CASSLSPPTNTGGRETQYF

cdr3_length: 13
v_call: TRBV6-2/TRBV6-3
clone_size: .
j_call: TRBJ2-5
cdr3_aa: CASSPVPGGTQYF

cdr3_length: 18
v_call: TRBV15
clone_size: .
j_call: TRBJ2-4
cdr3_aa: CATSRDPLVGLAKNIQYF

cdr3_length: 14
v_call: TRBV7-3
clone_size: few
j_call: TRBJ2-5
cdr3_aa: CASSRTGGQETQYF

cdr3_length: 16
v_call: TRBV20-1
clone_size: .
j_call: TRBJ2-3
cdr3_aa: CSATLINSGRADTQYF

cdr3_length: 15
v_call: TRBV25-1
clone_size: .
j_call: TRBJ1-2
cdr3_aa: CASSEYSGAAYGYTF

cdr3_length: 15
v_call: TRBV20-1
clone_size: few
j_call: TRBJ2-5
cdr3_aa: CSAPPGQAYQETQYF

cdr3_length: 13
v_call: TRBV28
clone_size: .
j_call: TRBJ2-7
cdr3_aa: CATAKGDGYEQYF

cdr3_length: 12
v_call: TRBV12-3/TRBV12-4
clone_size: .
j_call: TRBJ1-1
cdr3_aa: CASSLAGLGAFF

cdr3_length: 17
v_call: TRBV20-1
clone_size: few
j_call: TRBJ1-3
cdr3_aa: CSARDVGGPGSGNTIYF

cdr3_length: 15
v_call: TRBV5-6
clone_size: .
j_call: TRBJ2-7
cdr3_aa: CASSLGGTGPYEQYF

cdr3_length: 15
v_call: TRBV7-2
clone_size: .
j_call: TRBJ2-1
cdr3_aa: CASSLGGGPYNEQFF

cdr3_length: 13
v_call: TRBV30
clone_size: .
j_call: TRBJ1-5
cdr3_aa: CAWREGINQPQHF

cdr3_length: 15
v_call: TRBV20-1
clone_size: once
j_call: TRBJ2-5
cdr3_aa: CSAGTSGGVGETQYF

cdr3_length: 15
v_call: TRBV12-3/TRBV12-4
clone_size: .
j_call: TRBJ1-5
cdr3_aa: CASSLGTGGYQPQHF

cdr3_length: 17
v_call: TRBV6-2/TRBV6-3
clone_size: .
j_call: TRBJ2-2
cdr3_aa: CASTSMLRGSDTGELFF

cdr3_length: 15
v_call: TRBV7-9
clone_size: .
j_call: TRBJ2-7
cdr3_aa: CASSRVQGKTYEQYF

cdr3_length: 15
v_call: TRBV6-1
clone_size: .
j_call: TRBJ1-2
cdr3_aa: CASSPGDQTSYGYTF

cdr3_length: 14
v_call: TRBV10-3
clone_size: .
j_call: TRBJ1-2
cdr3_aa: CAISDTFLAYGYTF

cdr3_length: 12
v_call: TRBV12-3/TRBV12-4
clone_size: .
j_call: TRBJ2-1
cdr3_aa: CASSLAAIGQFF

cdr3_length: 14
v_call: TRBV27
clone_size: .
j_call: TRBJ2-7
cdr3_aa: CASSLVGGSYEQYF

cdr3_length: 13
v_call: TRBV19
clone_size: .
j_call: TRBJ1-1
cdr3_aa: CASTGGSSTEAFF

cdr3_length: 14
v_call: TRBV6-1
clone_size: .
j_call: TRBJ2-2
cdr3_aa: CASMDRGLSGELFF

cdr3_length: 14
v_call: TRBV7-9
clone_size: few
j_call: TRBJ1-5
cdr3_aa: CASSLGDRDQPQHF